In this sample, the clone carrying this T cell receptor (beta chain) turned up many times. V dropped 0 bases and J dropped 5 bases, with 13 bases sitting between them. The CDR3 has 14 residues. CDR1 is DFQATT and CDR2 is SNEGSKA in the germline V gene (reference sequence). These data originate in a study of T cells in Graves' hyperthyroidism and ophthalmopathy. Using RNA transcripts as the source, TCR beta CDR3 regions were amplified. HTBI primers were used for first-round RT-PCR of the TCR CDR3. One entry per CDR3 protein, called by TCRdb with MiXCR from the multiplex PCR reads. Of 700,000 to 950,000 distinct CDR3 sequences in the sample, 30% to 40% were seen once.

V gene TRBV20-1 combines with J gene TRBJ1-1; no definite D call. The sample consisted of blood. The sequence was collected from a woman between 40 and 55 years old with Graves' hyperthyroidism. In DNA, the CDR3 is TGCAGTGCTAGAGATCCACTTTCCTGGACTGAAGCTTTCTTT. It translates to CSARDPLSWTEAFF.